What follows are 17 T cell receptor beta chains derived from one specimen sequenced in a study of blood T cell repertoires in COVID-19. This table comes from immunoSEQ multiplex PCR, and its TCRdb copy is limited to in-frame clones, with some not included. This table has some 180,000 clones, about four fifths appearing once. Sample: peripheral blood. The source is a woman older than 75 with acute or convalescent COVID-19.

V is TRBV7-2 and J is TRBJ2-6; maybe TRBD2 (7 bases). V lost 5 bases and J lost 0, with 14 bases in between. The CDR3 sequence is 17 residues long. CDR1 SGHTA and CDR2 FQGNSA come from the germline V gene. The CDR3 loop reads CASSLQGGGSGANVLTF. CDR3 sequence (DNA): TGTGCCAGCAGCCTACAGGGAGGGGGCTCTGGGGCCAACGTCCTGACTTTC. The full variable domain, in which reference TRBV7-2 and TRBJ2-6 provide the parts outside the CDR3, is GAGVSQSPSNKVTEKGKDVELRCDPISGHTALYWYRQSLGQGLEFLIYFQGNSAPDKSGLPSDRFSAERTGGSVSTLTIQRTQQEDSAVYLCASSLQGGGSGANVLTFGAGSRLTVL.

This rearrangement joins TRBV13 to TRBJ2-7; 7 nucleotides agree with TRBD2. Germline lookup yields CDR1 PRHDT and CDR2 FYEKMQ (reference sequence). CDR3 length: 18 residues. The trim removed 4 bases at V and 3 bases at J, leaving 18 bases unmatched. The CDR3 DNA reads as TGTGCCAGCAGCTCCATGGGCTTACTCGGGACTACCTACTACGAGCAGTACTTC. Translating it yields CASSSMGLLGTTYYEQYF.

As DNA, the CDR3 is TGCAGCGTTGGGACAGGGCAAGGCCAGCCCCAGCATTTT. Amino acid sequence: CSVGTGQGQPQHF. This rearrangement joins TRBV29-1 to TRBJ1-5; 8 positions match TRBD1. The CDR3 is 13 residues long. The germline gives CDR1 SQVTM, CDR2 ANQGSEA. Trimming removed 4 bases from V and 7 bases from J; junction bases left unmatched: 6.

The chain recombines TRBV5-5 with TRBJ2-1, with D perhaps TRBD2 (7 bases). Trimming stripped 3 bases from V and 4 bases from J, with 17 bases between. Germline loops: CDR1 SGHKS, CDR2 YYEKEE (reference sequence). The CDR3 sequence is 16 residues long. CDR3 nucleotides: TGTGCCAGCAGCTCAACGGGCGGGGGCGGTTACAATGAGCAGTTCTTC. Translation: CASSSTGGGGYNEQFF.

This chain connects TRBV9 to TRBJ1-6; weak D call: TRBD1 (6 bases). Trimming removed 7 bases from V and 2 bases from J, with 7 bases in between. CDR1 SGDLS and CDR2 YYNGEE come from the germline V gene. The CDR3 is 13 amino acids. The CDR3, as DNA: TGTGCCAGCCAGGGGACCTATAATTCACCCCTCCACTTT. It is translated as CASQGTYNSPLHF. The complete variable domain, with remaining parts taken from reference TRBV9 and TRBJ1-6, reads DSGVTQTPKHLITATGQRVTLRCSPRSGDLSVYWYQQSLDQGLQFLIQYYNGEERAKGNILERFSAQQFPDLHSELNLSSLELGDSALYFCASQGTYNSPLHFGNGTRLTVT.

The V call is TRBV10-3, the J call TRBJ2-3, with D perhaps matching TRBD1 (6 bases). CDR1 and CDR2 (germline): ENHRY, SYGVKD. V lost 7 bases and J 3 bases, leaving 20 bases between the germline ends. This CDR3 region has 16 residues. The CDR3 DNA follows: TGTGCCATCAAGGGGGACCGATCTTGGGGGACAGATACGCAGTATTTT. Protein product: CAIKGDRSWGTDTQYF.

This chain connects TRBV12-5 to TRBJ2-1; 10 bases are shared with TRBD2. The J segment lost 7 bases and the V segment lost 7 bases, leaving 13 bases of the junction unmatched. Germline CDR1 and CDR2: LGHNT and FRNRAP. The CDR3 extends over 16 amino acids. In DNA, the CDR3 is TGTGCTAGTGTTCCCCGACTAGCGGGCCCAGGGAATGAGCAGTTCTTC. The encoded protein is CASVPRLAGPGNEQFF.

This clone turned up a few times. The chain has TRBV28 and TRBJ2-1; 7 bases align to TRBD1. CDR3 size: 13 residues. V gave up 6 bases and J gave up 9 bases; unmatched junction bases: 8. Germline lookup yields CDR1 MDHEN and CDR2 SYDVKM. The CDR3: CASSSGGRGEQFF. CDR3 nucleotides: TGTGCCAGCAGCTCAGGGGGACGAGGTGAGCAGTTCTTC. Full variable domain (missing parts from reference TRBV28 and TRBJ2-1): DVKVTQSSRYLVKRTGEKVFLECVQDMDHENMFWYRQDPGLGLRLIYFSYDVKMKEKGDIPEGYSVSREKKERFSLILESASTNQTSMYLCASSSGGRGEQFFGPGTRLTVL.

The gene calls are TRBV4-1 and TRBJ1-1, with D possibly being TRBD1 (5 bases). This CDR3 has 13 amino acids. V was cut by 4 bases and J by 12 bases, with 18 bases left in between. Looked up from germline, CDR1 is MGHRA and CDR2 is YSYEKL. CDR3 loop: CASSRVGTPETFF. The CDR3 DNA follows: TGCGCCAGCAGCCGAGTCGGGACTCCTGAGACTTTCTTT.

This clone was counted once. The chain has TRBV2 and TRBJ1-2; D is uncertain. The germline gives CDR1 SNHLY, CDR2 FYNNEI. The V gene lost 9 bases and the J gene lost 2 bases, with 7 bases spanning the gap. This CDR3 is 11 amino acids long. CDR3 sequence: CASAGNYGYTF. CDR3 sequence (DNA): TGTGCCAGTGCCGGGAACTATGGCTACACCTTC.

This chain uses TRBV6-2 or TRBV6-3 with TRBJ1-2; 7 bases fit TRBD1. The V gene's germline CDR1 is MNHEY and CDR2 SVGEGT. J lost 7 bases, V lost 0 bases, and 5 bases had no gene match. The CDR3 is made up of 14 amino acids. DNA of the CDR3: TGTGCCAGCAGTTACTCAGGGGGCGCACGTGGCTACACCTTC. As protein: CASSYSGGARGYTF.

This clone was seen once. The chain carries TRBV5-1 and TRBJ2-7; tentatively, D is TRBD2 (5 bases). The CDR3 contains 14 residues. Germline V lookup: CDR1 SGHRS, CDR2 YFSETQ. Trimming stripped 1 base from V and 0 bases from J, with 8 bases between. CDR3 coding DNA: TGCGCCAGCAGCTTGCCGGGGAGCTCCTACGAGCAGTACTTC. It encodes CASSLPGSSYEQYF.

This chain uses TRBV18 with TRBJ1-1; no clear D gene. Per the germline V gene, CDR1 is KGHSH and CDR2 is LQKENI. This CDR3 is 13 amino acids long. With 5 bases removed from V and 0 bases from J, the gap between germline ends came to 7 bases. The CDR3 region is CASSIKMNTEAFF. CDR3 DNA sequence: TGTGCCAGCTCAATCAAAATGAACACTGAAGCTTTCTTT.

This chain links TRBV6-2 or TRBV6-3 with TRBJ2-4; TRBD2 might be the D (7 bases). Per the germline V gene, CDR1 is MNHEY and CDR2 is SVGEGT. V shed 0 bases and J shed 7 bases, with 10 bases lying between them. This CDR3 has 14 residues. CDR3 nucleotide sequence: TGTGCCAGCAGTTACTCGGGGGGGGCGAACATTCAGTACTTC. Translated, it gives CASSYSGGANIQYF.

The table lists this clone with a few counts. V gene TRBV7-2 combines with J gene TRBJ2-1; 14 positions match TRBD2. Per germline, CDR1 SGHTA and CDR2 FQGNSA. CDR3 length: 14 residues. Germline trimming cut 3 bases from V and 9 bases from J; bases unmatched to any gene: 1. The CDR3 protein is CASSFGTSGGEQFF. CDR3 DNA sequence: TGTGCCAGCAGCTTCGGGACTAGCGGGGGTGAGCAGTTCTTC.

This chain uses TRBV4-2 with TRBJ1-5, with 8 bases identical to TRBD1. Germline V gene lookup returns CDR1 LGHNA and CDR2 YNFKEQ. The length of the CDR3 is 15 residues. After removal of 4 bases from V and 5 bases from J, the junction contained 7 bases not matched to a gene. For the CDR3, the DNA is TGTGCCAGCAGCCGGACAGGGAAAAAGGATCAGCCCCAGCATTTT. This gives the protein CASSRTGKKDQPQHF.

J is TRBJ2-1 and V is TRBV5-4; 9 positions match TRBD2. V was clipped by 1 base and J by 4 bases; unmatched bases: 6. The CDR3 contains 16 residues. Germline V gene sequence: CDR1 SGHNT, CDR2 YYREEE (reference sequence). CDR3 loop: CASSLRSGRTYNEQFF. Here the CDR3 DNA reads TGTGCCAGCAGCTTGAGGAGCGGGAGGACTTACAATGAGCAGTTCTTC.